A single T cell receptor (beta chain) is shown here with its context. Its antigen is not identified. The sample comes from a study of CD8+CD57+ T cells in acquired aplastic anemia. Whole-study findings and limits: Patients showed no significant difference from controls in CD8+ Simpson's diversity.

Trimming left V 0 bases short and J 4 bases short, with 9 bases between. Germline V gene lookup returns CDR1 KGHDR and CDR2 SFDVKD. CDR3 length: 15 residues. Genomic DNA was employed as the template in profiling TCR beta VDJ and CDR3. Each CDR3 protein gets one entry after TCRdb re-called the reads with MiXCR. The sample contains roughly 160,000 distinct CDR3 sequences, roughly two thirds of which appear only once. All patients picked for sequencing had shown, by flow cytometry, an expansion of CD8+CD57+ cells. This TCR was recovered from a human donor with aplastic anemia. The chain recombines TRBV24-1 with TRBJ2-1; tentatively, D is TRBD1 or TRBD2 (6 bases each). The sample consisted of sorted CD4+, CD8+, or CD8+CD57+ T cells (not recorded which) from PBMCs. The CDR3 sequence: CATSDLGGGYNEQFF. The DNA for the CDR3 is TGTGCCACCAGTGATTTGGGAGGGGGTTACAATGAGCAGTTCTTC.